The rows below give T cell receptor beta chains drawn from one sample of a study of cytomegalovirus exposure and HLA in healthy donors. The data were produced by immunoSEQ multiplex PCR, yet TCRdb's version contains in-frame clones alone and is incomplete. This sample has 85,000 to 95,000 clones, with less than 85% found just once. The sample was PBMCs. Receptors originate from a man younger than 45 in good health and CMV-seropositive. Each CDR3 is given with its conserved first and last residue. Each record gives: clone size, V gene, D gene, J gene, CDR3 length, CDR3 DNA, CDR3 protein. A D gene is named only where the DNA matches it firmly. Clone size, where shown, is once, few, many, or a class for clones that have expanded.

clone size: .; V gene: TRBV11-2; D gene: .; J gene: TRBJ2-3; CDR3 length: 18; CDR3 DNA: TGTGCCAGCAGCTTTGGAGGGGGCCTAAGCTCTAGCACAGATACGCAGTATTTT; CDR3 protein: CASSFGGGLSSSTDTQYF
clone size: .; V gene: TRBV7-7; D gene: .; J gene: TRBJ1-1; CDR3 length: 13; CDR3 DNA: TGTGCTAGCAGCTTTGGCATGAACACTGAAGCTTTCTTT; CDR3 protein: CASSFGMNTEAFF
clone size: .; V gene: TRBV7-9; D gene: .; J gene: TRBJ2-6; CDR3 length: 19; CDR3 DNA: TGTGCCAGCAGACCTATAGACCGCAAGCAGGGCTCTGGGGCCAACGTCCTGACTTTC; CDR3 protein: CASRPIDRKQGSGANVLTF
clone size: .; V gene: TRBV7-9; D gene: .; J gene: TRBJ2-5; CDR3 length: 13; CDR3 DNA: TGTGCCAGCAGCTTAGGGGCCCTGGAGACCCAGTACTTC; CDR3 protein: CASSLGALETQYF
clone size: once; V gene: TRBV18; D gene: .; J gene: TRBJ2-7; CDR3 length: 14; CDR3 DNA: TGTGCCAGCTCACCTCGGGTAGTGGAATACGAGCAGTACTTC; CDR3 protein: CASSPRVVEYEQYF
clone size: .; V gene: TRBV6-1; D gene: TRBD1; J gene: TRBJ1-2; CDR3 length: 17; CDR3 DNA: TGTGCCAGCAGTGAAAGGGCCGGGACAGGGGGAAGAGGGGGCTACACCTTC; CDR3 protein: CASSERAGTGGRGGYTF
clone size: few; V gene: TRBV9; D gene: .; J gene: TRBJ1-6; CDR3 length: 17; CDR3 DNA: TGTGCCAGCAGCGCAGGGTCATGGGGGGATTCGAATTCACCCCTCCACTTT; CDR3 protein: CASSAGSWGDSNSPLHF
clone size: .; V gene: TRBV5-4; D gene: TRBD1; J gene: TRBJ1-2; CDR3 length: 15; CDR3 DNA: TGTGCCAGCAGCTTTACTGACAGGGCAACTTCTGGCTACACCTTC; CDR3 protein: CASSFTDRATSGYTF
clone size: .; V gene: TRBV6-1; D gene: .; J gene: TRBJ1-1; CDR3 length: 16; CDR3 DNA: TGTGCCAGCAGTGAAAGGCGTAGTGGGGCGGACACTGAAGCTTTCTTT; CDR3 protein: CASSERRSGADTEAFF
clone size: few; V gene: TRBV4-3; D gene: TRBD1; J gene: TRBJ2-6; CDR3 length: 19; CDR3 DNA: TGCGCCAGCAGCCAAGGGAGACAGGGTTTTCGCTCTGGGGCCAACGTCCTGACTTTC; CDR3 protein: CASSQGRQGFRSGANVLTF
clone size: .; V gene: TRBV5-1; D gene: .; J gene: TRBJ1-1; CDR3 length: 16; CDR3 DNA: TGCGCCAGCAGCCGGGAGGGGGATTTAGGTGACACTGAAGCTTTCTTT; CDR3 protein: CASSREGDLGDTEAFF
clone size: .; V gene: TRBV6-1; D gene: .; J gene: TRBJ1-3; CDR3 length: 14; CDR3 DNA: TGTGCCAGCAGCACTAGAGACTCTGGAAACACCATATATTTT; CDR3 protein: CASSTRDSGNTIYF
clone size: .; V gene: TRBV28; D gene: .; J gene: TRBJ1-1; CDR3 length: 15; CDR3 DNA: TGTGCCAGCAGTCTCACAGGAGGGTTGAACACTGAAGCTTTCTTT; CDR3 protein: CASSLTGGLNTEAFF
clone size: once; V gene: TRBV7-6; D gene: TRBD2; J gene: TRBJ2-5; CDR3 length: 17; CDR3 DNA: TGTGCCAGCAGCTTAGGACTAGCGGGAGCCCCCGCAGAGACCCAGTACTTC; CDR3 protein: CASSLGLAGAPAETQYF
clone size: .; V gene: TRBV2; D gene: TRBD1; J gene: TRBJ1-6; CDR3 length: 14; CDR3 DNA: TGTGCCAGCAGTGTGGGGACAGCCCGTAGGGCCCTCCACTTT; CDR3 protein: CASSVGTARRALHF
clone size: once; V gene: TRBV7-9; D gene: .; J gene: TRBJ1-1; CDR3 length: 12; CDR3 DNA: TGTGCCACTCGTGAGGATTCCACTGAAGCTTTCTTT; CDR3 protein: CATREDSTEAFF
clone size: .; V gene: TRBV9; D gene: TRBD2; J gene: TRBJ2-2; CDR3 length: 18; CDR3 DNA: TGTGCCAGCAGCACTACCCTCGGACTAGCGGGAGACGTCGGGGAGCTGTTTTTT; CDR3 protein: CASSTTLGLAGDVGELFF
clone size: few; V gene: TRBV19; D gene: TRBD1; J gene: TRBJ1-1; CDR3 length: 13; CDR3 DNA: TGTGCCAGTAGGTGGGGGACAGGCACTGAAGCTTTCTTT; CDR3 protein: CASRWGTGTEAFF